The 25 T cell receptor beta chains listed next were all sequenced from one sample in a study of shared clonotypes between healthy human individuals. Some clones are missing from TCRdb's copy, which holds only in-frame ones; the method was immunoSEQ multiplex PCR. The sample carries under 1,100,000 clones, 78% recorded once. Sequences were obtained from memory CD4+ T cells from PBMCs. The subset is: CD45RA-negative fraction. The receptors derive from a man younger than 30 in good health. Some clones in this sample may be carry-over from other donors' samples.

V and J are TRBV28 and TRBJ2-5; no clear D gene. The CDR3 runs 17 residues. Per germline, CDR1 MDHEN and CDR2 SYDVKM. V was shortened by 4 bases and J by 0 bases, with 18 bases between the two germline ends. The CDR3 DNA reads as TGTGCCAGCAGTTCAAACCCCGGGCAGCTATACCAAGAGACCCAGTACTTC. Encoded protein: CASSSNPGQLYQETQYF.

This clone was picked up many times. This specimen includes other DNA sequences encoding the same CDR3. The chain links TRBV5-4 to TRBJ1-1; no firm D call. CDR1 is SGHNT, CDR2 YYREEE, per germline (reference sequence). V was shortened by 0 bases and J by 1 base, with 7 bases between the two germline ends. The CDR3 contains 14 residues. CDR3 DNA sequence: TGTGCCAGCAGCTTGGCCGGACGGAACACTGAAGCTTTCTTT. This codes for CASSLAGRNTEAFF.

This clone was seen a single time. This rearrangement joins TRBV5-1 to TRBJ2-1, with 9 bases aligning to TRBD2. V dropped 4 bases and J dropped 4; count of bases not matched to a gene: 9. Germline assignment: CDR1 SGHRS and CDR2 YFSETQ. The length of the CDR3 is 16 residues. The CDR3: CASSQSAGGLYNEQFF. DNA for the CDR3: TGCGCCAGCAGCCAGTCCGCGGGAGGGTTGTACAATGAGCAGTTCTTC.

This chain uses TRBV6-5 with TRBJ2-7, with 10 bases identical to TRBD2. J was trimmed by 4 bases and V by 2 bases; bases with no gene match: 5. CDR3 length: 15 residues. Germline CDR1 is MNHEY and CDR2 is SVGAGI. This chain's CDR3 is CASSYGSSGGYEQYF. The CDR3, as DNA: TGTGCCAGCAGTTACGGGTCTAGCGGGGGATACGAGCAGTACTTC.

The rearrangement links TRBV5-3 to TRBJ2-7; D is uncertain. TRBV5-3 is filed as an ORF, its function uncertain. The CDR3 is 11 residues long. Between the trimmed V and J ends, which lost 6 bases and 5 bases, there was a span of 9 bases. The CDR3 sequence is CARISRHEQYF. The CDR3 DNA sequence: TGTGCCAGAATCTCAAGGCACGAGCAGTACTTC.

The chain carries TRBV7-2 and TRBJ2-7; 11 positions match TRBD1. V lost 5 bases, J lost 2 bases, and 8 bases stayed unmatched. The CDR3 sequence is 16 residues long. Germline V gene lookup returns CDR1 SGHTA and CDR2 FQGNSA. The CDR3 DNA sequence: TGTGCCAGCAGCCCCTCCGGGACAGGGGGGACCTACGAGCAGTACTTC. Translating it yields CASSPSGTGGTYEQYF.

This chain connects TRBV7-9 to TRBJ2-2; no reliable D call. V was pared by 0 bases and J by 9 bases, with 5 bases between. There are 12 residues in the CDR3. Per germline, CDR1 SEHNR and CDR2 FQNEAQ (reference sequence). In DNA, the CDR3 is TGTGCCAGCAGCTTAGCGGGCTGGGAGCTGTTTTTT. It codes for CASSLAGWELFF.

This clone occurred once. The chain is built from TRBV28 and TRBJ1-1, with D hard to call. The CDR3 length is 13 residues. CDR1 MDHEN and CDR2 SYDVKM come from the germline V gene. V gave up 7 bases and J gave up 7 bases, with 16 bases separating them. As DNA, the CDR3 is TGTGCCAGCACCCCTCCTATTGGTGGTGAAGCTTTCTTT. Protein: CASTPPIGGEAFF. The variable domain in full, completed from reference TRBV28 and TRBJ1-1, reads DVKVTQSSRYLVKRTGEKVFLECVQDMDHENMFWYRQDPGLGLRLIYFSYDVKMKEKGDIPEGYSVSREKKERFSLILESASTNQTSMYLCASTPPIGGEAFFGQGTRLTVV.

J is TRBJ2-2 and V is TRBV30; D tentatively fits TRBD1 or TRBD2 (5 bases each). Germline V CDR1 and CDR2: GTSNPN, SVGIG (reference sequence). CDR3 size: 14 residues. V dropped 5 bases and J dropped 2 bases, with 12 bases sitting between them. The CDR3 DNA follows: TGTGCCTGGGTCCGGGACCGTAACACCGGGGAGCTGTTTTTT. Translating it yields CAWVRDRNTGELFF.

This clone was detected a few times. This CDR3 is CASREQGNNEQFF. The CDR3 DNA is TGTGCCAGCAGGGAACAGGGAAACAATGAGCAGTTCTTC. The V call is TRBV28, the J call TRBJ2-1; D is perhaps TRBD1 (6 bases). The germline gives CDR1 MDHEN, CDR2 SYDVKM. This CDR3 has 13 amino acids. V was shortened by 6 bases and J by 5 bases, with 11 bases between the two germline ends. Full variable domain (remainder filled in from reference TRBV28 and TRBJ2-1): DVKVTQSSRYLVKRTGEKVFLECVQDMDHENMFWYRQDPGLGLRLIYFSYDVKMKEKGDIPEGYSVSREKKERFSLILESASTNQTSMYLCASREQGNNEQFFGPGTRLTVL.

The CDR3 DNA sequence: TGTGCCAGCAGTGATCGGGAGAACACTGAAGCTTTCTTT. Its protein is CASSDRENTEAFF. The rearrangement joins TRBV2 to TRBJ1-1, with no clear D. Trimming removed 3 bases at V and 1 base at J, with 6 bases between. The germline V gene encodes CDR1 SNHLY and CDR2 FYNNEI. The CDR3 is 13 amino acids.

CDR3 sequence: CASSLAPGGSFHEQYF. Here the CDR3 DNA reads TGTGCCAGCAGCTTGGCCCCAGGGGGCTCGTTCCACGAGCAGTACTTC. The chain carries TRBV5-4 and TRBJ2-7, with TRBD1 identical over 8 bases. The V gene end was trimmed by 0 bases and the J gene end by 5 bases; junction bases not matched to a gene: 10. Germline V gene sequence: CDR1 SGHNT, CDR2 YYREEE (reference sequence). CDR3 length: 16 amino acids. Supplemented by reference TRBV5-4 and TRBJ2-7, the full variable domain reads ETGVTQSPTHLIKTRGQQVTLRCSSQSGHNTVSWYQQALGQGPQFIFQYYREEENGRGNFPPRFSGLQFPNYSSELNVNALELDDSALYLCASSLAPGGSFHEQYFGPGTRLTVT.

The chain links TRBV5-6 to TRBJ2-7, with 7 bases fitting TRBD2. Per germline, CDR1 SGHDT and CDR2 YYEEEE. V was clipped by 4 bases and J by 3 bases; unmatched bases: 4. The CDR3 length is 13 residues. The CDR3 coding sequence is TGTGCCAGCAGCCCGGGACTATACTACGAGCAGTACTTC. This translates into CASSPGLYYEQYF.

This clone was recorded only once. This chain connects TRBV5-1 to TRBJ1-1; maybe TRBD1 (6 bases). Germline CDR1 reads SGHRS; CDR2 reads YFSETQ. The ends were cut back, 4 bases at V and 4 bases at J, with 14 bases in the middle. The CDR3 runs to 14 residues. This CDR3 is CASSRTAVGTEAFF. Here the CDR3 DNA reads TGCGCCAGCAGCCGGACAGCTGTGGGCACTGAAGCTTTCTTT.

The CDR3 nucleotides are TGTGCCAGCAGCTTGGACGGCGGGGGCCCTCAGTTCTTC. Its protein is CASSLDGGGPQFF. V is TRBV5-4 and J is TRBJ2-1, with TRBD2 as a possible D gene (7 bases). Germline V CDR1 and CDR2: SGHNT, YYREEE (reference sequence). The CDR3 has 13 residues. With 0 bases removed from V and 13 bases from J, the gap between germline ends came to 14 bases.

CDR3 DNA sequence: TGTGCCAGCAGTTTAATTAATGGGGGGAACACTGAAGCTTTCTTT. This codes for CASSLINGGNTEAFF. The gene calls are TRBV27 and TRBJ1-1; perhaps TRBD1 as D (5 bases). The CDR3 has 15 amino acids. V lost 2 bases to trimming and J lost 1 base, with 11 bases between them. Germline V gene sequence: CDR1 MNHEY, CDR2 SMNVEV (reference sequence).

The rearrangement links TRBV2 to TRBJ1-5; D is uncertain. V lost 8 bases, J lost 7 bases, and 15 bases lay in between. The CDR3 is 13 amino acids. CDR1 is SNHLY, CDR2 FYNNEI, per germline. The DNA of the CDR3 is TGTGCCAGCCGGTACGGGGAGGGACAGCCCCAGCATTTT. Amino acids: CASRYGEGQPQHF.

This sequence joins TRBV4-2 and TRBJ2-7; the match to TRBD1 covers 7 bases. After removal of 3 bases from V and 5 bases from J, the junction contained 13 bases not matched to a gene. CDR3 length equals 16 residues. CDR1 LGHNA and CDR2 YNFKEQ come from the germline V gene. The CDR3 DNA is TGTGCCAGCAGCCAGGCCGCCGGGACAGATAGGAACGAGCAGTACTTC. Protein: CASSQAAGTDRNEQYF.

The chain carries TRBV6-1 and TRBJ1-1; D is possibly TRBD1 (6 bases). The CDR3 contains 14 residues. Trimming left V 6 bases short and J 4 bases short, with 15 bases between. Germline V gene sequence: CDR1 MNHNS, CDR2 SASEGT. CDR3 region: CASRTQGLGTEAFF. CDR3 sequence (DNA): TGTGCCAGCAGGACACAGGGACTCGGCACTGAAGCTTTCTTT.

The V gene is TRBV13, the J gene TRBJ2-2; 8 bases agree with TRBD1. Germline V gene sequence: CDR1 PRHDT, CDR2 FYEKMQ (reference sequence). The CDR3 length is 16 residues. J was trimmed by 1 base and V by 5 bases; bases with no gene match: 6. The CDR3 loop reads CASSRRTGRNTGELFF. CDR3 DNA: TGTGCCAGCAGCCGTCGGACAGGGAGGAACACCGGGGAGCTGTTTTTT.

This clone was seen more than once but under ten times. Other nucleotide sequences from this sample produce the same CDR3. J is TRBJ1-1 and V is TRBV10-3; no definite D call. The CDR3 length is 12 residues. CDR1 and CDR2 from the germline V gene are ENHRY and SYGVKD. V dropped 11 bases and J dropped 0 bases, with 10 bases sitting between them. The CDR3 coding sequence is TGTGCCTCTTCAGGTGTGAACACTGAAGCTTTCTTT. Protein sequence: CASSGVNTEAFF.

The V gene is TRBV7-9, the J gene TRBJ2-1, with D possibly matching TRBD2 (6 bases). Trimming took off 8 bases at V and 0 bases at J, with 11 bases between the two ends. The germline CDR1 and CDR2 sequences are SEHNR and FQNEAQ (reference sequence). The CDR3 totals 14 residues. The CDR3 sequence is CASSRGSSYNEQFF. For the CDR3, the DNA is TGTGCCAGCTCACGGGGGAGCTCCTACAATGAGCAGTTCTTC.

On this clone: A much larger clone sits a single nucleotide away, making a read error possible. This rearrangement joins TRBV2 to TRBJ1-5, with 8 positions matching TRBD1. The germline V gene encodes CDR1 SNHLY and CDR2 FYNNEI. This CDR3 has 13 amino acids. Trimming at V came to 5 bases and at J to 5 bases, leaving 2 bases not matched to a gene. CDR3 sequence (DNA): TGTGCCAGCAGTCCACAGGGGGATCAGCCCCAGCATTTT. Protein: CASSPQGDQPQHF.

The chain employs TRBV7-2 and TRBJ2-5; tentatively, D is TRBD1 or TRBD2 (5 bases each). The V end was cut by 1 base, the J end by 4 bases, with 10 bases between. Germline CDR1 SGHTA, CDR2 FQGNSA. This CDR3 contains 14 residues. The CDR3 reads CASSLGGVGETQYF. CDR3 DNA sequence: TGTGCCAGCAGCTTAGGAGGGGTTGGAGAGACCCAGTACTTC.

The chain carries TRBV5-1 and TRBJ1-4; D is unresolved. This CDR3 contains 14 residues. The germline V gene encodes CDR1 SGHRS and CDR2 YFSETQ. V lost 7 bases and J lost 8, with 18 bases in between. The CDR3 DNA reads TGCGCCAGCCGACGACACTCCGGTGACGAAAAACTGTTTTTT. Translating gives CASRRHSGDEKLFF.